This T cell receptor beta chain was identified during a study of blood T cells in healthy people across ages. Points from the study as a whole: Since the PBMCs were unsorted, naive and antigen-experienced cells could not be conclusively compared.

At least 6 micrograms of total RNA were extracted per sample. In this sample, this clonotype turned up a few times. Its specificity is not known. Sample-barcoded 5' priming and a J-beta primer mix drove a second PCR of 7 to 11 cycles. Each cDNA molecule was tagged by a template-switch adaptor with 12 random nucleotides. There were at least 2.5 million CDR3-containing paired-end reads obtained from each sample. From the 5' RACE reads, TCRdb called clonotypes with MiXCR, one entry per CDR3 protein. The table has just over 1 million distinct CDR3 sequences, 40% to 55% seen once. V gave up 6 bases and J gave up 3 bases, with 26 bases separating them. The germline V gene encodes CDR1 MNHNS and CDR2 SASEGT. The CDR3 totals 18 residues.

The TCR originated in a woman aged 55-69 years in good health. V is TRBV6-1 and J is TRBJ1-1, with D tentatively TRBD1 (6 bases). The material sequenced was blood. This CDR3 is CASRHGAGYRELYTEAFF. CDR3 nucleotides: TGTGCCAGCAGGCACGGAGCAGGGTACAGGGAACTTTACACTGAAGCTTTCTTT.